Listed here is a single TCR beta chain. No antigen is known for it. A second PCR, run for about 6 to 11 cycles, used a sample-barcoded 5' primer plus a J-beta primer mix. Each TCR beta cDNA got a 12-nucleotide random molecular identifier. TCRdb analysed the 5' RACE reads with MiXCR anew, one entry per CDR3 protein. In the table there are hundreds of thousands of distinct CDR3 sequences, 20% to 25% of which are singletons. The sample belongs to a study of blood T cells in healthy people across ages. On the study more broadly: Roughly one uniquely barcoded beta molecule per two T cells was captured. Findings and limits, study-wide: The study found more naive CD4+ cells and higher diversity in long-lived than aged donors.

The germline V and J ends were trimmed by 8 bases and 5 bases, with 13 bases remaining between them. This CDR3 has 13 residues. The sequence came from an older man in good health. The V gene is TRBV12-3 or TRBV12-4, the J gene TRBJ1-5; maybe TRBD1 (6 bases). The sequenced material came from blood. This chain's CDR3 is CASASRGDQPQHF. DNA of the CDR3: TGTGCCAGCGCCTCCAGGGGAGATCAGCCCCAGCATTTT.